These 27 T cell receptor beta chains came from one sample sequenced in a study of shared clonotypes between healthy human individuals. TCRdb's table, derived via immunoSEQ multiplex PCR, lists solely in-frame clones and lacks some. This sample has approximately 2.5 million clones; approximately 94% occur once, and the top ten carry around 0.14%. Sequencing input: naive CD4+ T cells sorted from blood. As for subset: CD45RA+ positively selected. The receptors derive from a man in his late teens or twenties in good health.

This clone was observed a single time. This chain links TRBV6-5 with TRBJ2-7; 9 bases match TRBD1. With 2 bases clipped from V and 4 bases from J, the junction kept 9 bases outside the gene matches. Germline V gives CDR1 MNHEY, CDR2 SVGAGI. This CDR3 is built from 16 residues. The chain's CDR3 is CASSYHAPGQGYEQYF. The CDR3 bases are TGTGCCAGCAGTTACCATGCCCCGGGACAGGGATACGAGCAGTACTTC.

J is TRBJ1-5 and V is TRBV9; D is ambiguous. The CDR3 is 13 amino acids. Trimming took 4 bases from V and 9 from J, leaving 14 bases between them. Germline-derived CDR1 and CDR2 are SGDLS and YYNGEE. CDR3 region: CASSSSSRGPQHF. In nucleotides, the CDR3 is TGTGCCAGCAGCTCCTCCTCCCGGGGGCCCCAGCATTTT. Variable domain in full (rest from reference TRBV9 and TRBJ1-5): DSGVTQTPKHLITATGQRVTLRCSPRSGDLSVYWYQQSLDQGLQFLIQYYNGEERAKGNILERFSAQQFPDLHSELNLSSLELGDSALYFCASSSSSRGPQHFGDGTRLSIL.

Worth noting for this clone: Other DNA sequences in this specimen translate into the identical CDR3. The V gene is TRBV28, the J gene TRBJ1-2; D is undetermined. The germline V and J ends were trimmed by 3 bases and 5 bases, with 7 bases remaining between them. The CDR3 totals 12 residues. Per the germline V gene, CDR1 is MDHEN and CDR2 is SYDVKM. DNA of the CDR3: TGTGCCAGCAGTTTCGGCGTGTATGGCTACACCTTC. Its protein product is CASSFGVYGYTF.

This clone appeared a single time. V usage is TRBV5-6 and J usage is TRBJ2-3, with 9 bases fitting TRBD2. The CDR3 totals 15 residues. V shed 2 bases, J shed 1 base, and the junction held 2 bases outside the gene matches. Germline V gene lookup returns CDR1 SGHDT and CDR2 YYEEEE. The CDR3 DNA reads TGTGCCAGCAGCTTAGAGCGGGGGGGCACAGATACGCAGTATTTT. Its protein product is CASSLERGGTDTQYF.

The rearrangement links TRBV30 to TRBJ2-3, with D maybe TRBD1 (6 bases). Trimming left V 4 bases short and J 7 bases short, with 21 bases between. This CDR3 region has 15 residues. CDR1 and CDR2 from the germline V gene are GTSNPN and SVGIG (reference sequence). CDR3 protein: CAWTHIRRQGNTQYF. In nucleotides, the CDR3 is TGTGCCTGGACTCATATCCGGCGTCAGGGGAATACGCAGTATTTT.

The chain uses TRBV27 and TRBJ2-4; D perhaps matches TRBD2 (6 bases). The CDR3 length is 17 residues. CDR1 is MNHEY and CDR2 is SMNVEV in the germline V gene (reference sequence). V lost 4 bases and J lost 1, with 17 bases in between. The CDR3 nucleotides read TGTGCCAGCAGTTCACTTAGCGGAGGCGGGGCCAAAAACATTCAGTACTTC. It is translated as CASSSLSGGGAKNIQYF.

The CDR3 region has the DNA TGTGCCAGCAGCTTCGGCAGGTCGGCTAATGAAAAACTGTTTTTT. It encodes CASSFGRSANEKLFF. The genes are TRBV5-5 and TRBJ1-4; D is unresolved. Trimming pared 2 bases from V and 3 bases from J, leaving 11 bases between. The CDR3 covers 15 residues. The germline gives CDR1 SGHKS, CDR2 YYEKEE (reference sequence). The complete variable domain, with remaining parts taken from reference TRBV5-5 and TRBJ1-4, reads DAGVTQSPTHLIKTRGQQVTLRCSPISGHKSVSWYQQVLGQGPQFIFQYYEKEERGRGNFPDRFSARQFPNYSSELNVNALLLGDSALYLCASSFGRSANEKLFFGSGTQLSVL.

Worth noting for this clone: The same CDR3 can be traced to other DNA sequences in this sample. CDR3 protein: CASSRDTGELFF. In DNA form, the CDR3 reads TGTGCCAGCAGCCGCGACACCGGGGAGCTGTTTTTT. The V and J genes are TRBV7-6 and TRBJ2-2; no reliable D call. The CDR3 is 12 residues long. The germline gives CDR1 SGHVS, CDR2 FNYEAQ. V lost 5 bases to trimming and J lost 3 bases, with 4 bases between them. Combining the CDR3 with reference TRBV7-6 and TRBJ2-2 gives the whole variable domain GAGVSQSPRYKVTKRGQDVALRCDPISGHVSLYWYRQALGQGPEFLTYFNYEAQQDKSGLPNDRFSAERPEGSISTLTIQRTEQRDSAMYRCASSRDTGELFFGEGSRLTVL.

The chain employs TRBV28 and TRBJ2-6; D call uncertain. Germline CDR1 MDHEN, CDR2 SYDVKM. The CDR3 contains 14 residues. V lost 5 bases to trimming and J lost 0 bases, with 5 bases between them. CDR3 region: CASSPRSGANVLTF. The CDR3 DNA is TGTGCCAGCAGTCCCCGCTCTGGGGCCAACGTCCTGACTTTC.

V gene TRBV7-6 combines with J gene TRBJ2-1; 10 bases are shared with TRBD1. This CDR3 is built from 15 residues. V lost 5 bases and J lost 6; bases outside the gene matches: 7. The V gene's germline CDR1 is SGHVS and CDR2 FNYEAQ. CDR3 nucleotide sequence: TGTGCCAGCAGCAAGACAGGGGGCTTAGGCAATGAGCAGTTCTTC. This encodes CASSKTGGLGNEQFF.

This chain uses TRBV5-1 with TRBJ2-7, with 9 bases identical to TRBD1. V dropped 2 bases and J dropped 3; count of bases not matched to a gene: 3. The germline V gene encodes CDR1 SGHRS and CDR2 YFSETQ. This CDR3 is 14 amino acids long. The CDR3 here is CASSFRDRDYEQYF. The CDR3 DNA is TGCGCCAGCAGCTTCAGGGACAGGGACTACGAGCAGTACTTC.

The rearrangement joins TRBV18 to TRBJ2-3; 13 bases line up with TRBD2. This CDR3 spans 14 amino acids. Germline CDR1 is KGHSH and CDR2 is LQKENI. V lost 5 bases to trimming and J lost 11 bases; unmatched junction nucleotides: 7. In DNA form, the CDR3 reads TGTGCCAGCTCAACCGGACTAGCGGGAGTGCGGCAGTATTTT. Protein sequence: CASSTGLAGVRQYF.

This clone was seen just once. In DNA form, the CDR3 reads TGTGCCAGTAGTATAGCCGGGACAGACGGGGCTCAGCCCCAGCATTTT. Its protein product is CASSIAGTDGAQPQHF. The chain recombines TRBV19 with TRBJ1-5, with TRBD1 identical over 7 bases. CDR1 and CDR2 (germline): LNHDA, SQIVND (reference sequence). Germline trimming cut 1 base from V and 6 bases from J; bases unmatched to any gene: 9. This CDR3 has 16 residues.

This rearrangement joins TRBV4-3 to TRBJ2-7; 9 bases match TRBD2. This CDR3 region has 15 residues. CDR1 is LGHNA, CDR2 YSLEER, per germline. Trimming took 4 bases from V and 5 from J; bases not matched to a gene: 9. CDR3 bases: TGCGCCAGCAGCCCTTCGCGGGGACTAGCCCACGAGCAGTACTTC. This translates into CASSPSRGLAHEQYF.

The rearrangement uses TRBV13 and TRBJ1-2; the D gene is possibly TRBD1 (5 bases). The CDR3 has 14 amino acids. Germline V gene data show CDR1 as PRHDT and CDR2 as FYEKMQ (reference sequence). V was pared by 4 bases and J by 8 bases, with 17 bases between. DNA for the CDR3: TGTGCCAGCAGCTCTTACGGGGGGAAAGAAGGCTACACCTTC. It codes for CASSSYGGKEGYTF. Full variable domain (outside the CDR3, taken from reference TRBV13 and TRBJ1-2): AAGVIQSPRHLIKEKRETATLKCYPIPRHDTVYWYQQGPGQDPQFLISFYEKMQSDKGSIPDRFSAQQFSDYHSELNMSSLELGDSALYFCASSSYGGKEGYTFGSGTRLTVV.

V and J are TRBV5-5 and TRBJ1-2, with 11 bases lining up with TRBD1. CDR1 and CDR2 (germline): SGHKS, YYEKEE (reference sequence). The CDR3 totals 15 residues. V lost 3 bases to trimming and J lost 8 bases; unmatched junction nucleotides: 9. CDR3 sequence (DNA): TGTGCCAGCAGCTCCTGGACAGGGGGCGTACTGGGCTACACCTTC. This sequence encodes CASSSWTGGVLGYTF.

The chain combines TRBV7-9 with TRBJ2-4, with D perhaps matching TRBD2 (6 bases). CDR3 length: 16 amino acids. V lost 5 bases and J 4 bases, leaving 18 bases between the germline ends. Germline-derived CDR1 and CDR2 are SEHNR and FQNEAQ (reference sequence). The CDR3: CASSRLKEGIKNIQYF. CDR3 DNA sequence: TGTGCCAGCAGCCGTCTTAAGGAGGGGATAAAAAACATTCAGTACTTC.

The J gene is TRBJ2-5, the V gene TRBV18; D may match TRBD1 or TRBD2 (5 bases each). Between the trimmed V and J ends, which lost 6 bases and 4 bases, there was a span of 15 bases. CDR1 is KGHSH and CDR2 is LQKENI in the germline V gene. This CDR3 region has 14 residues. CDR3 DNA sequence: TGTGCCAGCTCCCTAGGGACCTTAGCAGAGACCCAGTACTTC. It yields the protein CASSLGTLAETQYF.

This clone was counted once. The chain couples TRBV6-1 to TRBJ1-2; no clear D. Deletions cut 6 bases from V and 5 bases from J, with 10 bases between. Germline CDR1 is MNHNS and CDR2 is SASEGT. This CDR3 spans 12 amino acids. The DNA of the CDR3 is TGTGCCAGCAGCCTAGCGGATTATGGCTACACCTTC. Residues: CASSLADYGYTF.

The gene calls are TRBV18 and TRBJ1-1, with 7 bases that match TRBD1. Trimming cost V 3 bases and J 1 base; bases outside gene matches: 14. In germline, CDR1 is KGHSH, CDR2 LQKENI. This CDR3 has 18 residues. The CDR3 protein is CASSPLTGSLVRNTEAFF. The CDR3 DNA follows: TGTGCCAGCTCACCTTTGACAGGGTCGCTCGTTAGGAACACTGAAGCTTTCTTT.

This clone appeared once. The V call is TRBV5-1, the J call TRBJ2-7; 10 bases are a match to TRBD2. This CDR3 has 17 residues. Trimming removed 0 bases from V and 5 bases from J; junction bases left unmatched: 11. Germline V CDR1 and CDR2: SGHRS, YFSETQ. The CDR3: CASSLGRSGRAFDEQYF. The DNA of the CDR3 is TGCGCCAGCAGCTTGGGGAGAAGCGGGAGGGCCTTCGACGAGCAGTACTTC.

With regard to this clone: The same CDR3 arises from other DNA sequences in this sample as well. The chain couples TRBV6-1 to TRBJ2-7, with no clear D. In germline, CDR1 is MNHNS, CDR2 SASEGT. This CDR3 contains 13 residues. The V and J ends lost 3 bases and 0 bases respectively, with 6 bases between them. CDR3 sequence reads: CASSDRYSYEQYF. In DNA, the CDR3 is TGTGCCAGCAGTGATCGGTACTCCTACGAGCAGTACTTC.

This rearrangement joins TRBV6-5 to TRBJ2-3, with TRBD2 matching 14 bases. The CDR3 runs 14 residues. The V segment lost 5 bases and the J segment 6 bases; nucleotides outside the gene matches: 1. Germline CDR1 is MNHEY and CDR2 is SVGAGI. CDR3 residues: CASSRTSGRDTQYF. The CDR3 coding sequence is TGTGCCAGCAGTCGGACTAGCGGGAGGGATACGCAGTATTTT.

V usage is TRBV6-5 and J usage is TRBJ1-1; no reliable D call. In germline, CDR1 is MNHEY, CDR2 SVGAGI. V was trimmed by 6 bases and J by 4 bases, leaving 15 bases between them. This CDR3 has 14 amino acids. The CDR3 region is CASSNGFFSTEAFF. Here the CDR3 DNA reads TGTGCCAGCAGCAACGGGTTTTTCTCCACTGAAGCTTTCTTT.

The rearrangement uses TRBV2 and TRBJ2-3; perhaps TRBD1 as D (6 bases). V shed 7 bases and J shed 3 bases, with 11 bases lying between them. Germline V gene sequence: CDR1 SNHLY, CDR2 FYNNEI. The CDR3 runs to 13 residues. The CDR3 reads CASNRDRTDTQYF. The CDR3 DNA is TGTGCCAGCAACAGGGATCGTACAGATACGCAGTATTTT.

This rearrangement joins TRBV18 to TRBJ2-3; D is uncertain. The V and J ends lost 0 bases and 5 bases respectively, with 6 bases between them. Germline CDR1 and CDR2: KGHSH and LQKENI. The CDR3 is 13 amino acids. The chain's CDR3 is CASSPPLEDTQYF. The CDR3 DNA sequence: TGTGCCAGCTCACCACCTCTAGAAGATACGCAGTATTTT.

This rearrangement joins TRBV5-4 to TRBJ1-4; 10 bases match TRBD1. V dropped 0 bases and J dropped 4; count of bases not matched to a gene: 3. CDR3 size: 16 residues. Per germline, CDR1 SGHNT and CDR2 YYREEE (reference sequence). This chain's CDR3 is CASSLGQGAFNEKLFF. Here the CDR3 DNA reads TGTGCCAGCAGCTTGGGACAGGGGGCTTTTAATGAAAAACTGTTTTTT.